The text below deals with one T cell receptor beta chain. This clonotype was recorded at least ten times. Its recognized antigen is unknown. Within one base of it there is no much larger clone, and no base qualities were kept. The germline V gene provides CDR1 SGHDT and CDR2 YYEEEE. The cysteine opens and the phenylalanine closes a CDR3 of 16 amino acids. CDR3 DNA is the only sequence kept; it has 48 bases, read in frame from the first base. From V the trimming removes 0 bases and from J it removes 1 base, while the gene matches leave 3 bases of the junction unaccounted for. The sample is drawn from a study of T cells after yellow fever vaccination (dated by TCRdb to the late 2010s). Background on the whole study: Libraries from fractions with low cell numbers were prepared with the SMART-Seq v4 Ultra Low Input RNA kit. To follow T-cell clones before and after primary and booster YFV17D yellow fever vaccination, bulk TCR alpha and beta repertoires were sequenced over time. The cohort comprised two healthy male donors, one aged 18 to 30 and one aged 30 to 39 years. Blood samples were taken at several timepoints before and after primary and secondary immunization, and bulk PBMC replicates and cell subsets were isolated. Summary of the overall study and its limitations: Most clones expanded after primary vaccination (about 96% of CD4 and 80% to 90% of CD8) were re-detected after the booster, suggesting that broad memory maintenance occurred. Because only a couple of donors were included in the study, the extent to which the findings can be generalized is limited. Compared with the primary T-cell response, the secondary T-cell response was faster but weaker, reaching its peak on day 5 rather than on day 15. Because abundant contaminating clonotypes from the bulk population could be contained in FACS-sorted repertoires, computational filtering was required. A small fraction of clonotypes showed up in both the CD4 and CD8 compartments, probably as a result of convergent recombination.

TCR cDNA was made using 5'RACE template switching, a step that added a universal primer site and unique molecular identifiers. Priming for cDNA synthesis came from both the TCR alpha and TCR beta constant segments. Libraries were amplified in two PCR steps, with sample barcodes and sequencing adapters added in the second step. Sequencing of libraries was performed on Illumina HiSeq 2500 (2x100 bp) or NovaSeq (2x150 bp). The paper's processing steps were these. Reads were demultiplexed and collapsed into UMI consensus sequences with MIGEC, and V(D)J alignment was performed with MiXCR. Using edgeR on replicate PBMC samples, clonotypes were called vaccine-responding if FDR was below 0.01 and the log2 fold change was above 5 up to day 15. Each bulk clonotype was labeled CD4 or CD8 based on which sequenced repertoire, CD4 or CD8, contained the clonotype at higher abundance. TCRdb redid the processing of the public reads, applying fastp at Q25 and MiXCR, and retained in-frame beta chains. Rows matching on CDR3 protein sequence are summarized as one entry with the most common DNA and genes. It is TCRdb's table, rather than the study itself, that gives the V and J calls and clone size. The sample profile shows hundreds of thousands of distinct CDR3 sequences; about 13% of them were found once. About 14% of the sample comes from the top ten.

The label giving this sample's treatment or condition can be read as: live attenuated yellow fever vaccine strain. Two biological replicates of bulk PBMCs were collected at each blood-draw timepoint. PBMCs were isolated from peripheral blood using a standard Ficoll-Paque protocol. TriZol was used to extract RNA from bulk PBMCs, from CD4 and CD8 fractions, and from dextramer-positive and dextramer-negative fractions. The origin of this receptor is a young man who received the YFV17D yellow fever vaccine. Source: PBMCs, taken on the day of the yellow fever booster vaccination. Recombination connected TRBV5-6 to TRBJ2-1, and TRBD2 aligns with 8 junction nucleotides. The CDR3: CASSLGLAGSYNEQFF. The bases are TGTGCCAGCAGCTTGGGGCTAGCGGGTTCCTACAATGAGCAGTTCTTC.